This T cell receptor (beta chain) appears in the sequencing data of a study of HIV-infected patients and healthy controls. Reverse transcription used around 500 ng RNA and constant-region primers for alpha and beta. Separate chain-specific third strand synthesis with multiplexing indices produced the alpha and beta libraries. TCRdb re-derived calls from the 5' RACE reads in MiXCR, one entry per CDR3 protein. The data show 15,000 to 20,000 distinct CDR3 sequences, roughly 9% seen once. Turning to this clonotype: Its target is unknown.

The repertoire came from unfractionated whole blood and reflected all unsorted peripheral T cells. Study-level findings and limits: Apparent post-therapy Gini recovery among HIV-infected patients was not reproduced with size-matched repertoires. During therapy, HIV-associated CDR3s fell significantly in frequency, while CMV-associated CDR3s did not change significantly. HIV+ repertoires were severely depleted of MAIT alpha-chain CDR3s, unlike healthy controls.

Sequencing was performed on blood. This TCR was sampled from an adult in good health.

CDR3 nucleotides: TGTGCCAGCAGCTTAGAGCCCACCACAGATACGCAGTATTTT. Protein sequence: CASSLEPTTDTQYF. The chain carries TRBV11-2 and TRBJ2-3; D not resolved. The V end lost 0 bases, the J end lost 2 bases, and 6 bases lay between the germline ends. Per germline, CDR1 SGHAT and CDR2 FQNNGV. The CDR3 is 14 residues long.